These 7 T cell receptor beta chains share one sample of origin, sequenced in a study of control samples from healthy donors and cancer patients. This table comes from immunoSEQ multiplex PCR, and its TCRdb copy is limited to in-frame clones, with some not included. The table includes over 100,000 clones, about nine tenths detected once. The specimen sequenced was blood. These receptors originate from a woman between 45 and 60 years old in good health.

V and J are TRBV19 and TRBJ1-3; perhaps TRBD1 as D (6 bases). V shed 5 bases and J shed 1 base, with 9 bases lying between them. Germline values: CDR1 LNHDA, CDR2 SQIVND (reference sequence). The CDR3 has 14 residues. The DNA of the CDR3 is TGTGCCAGTAGTCAACAGGGTTCTGGAAACACCATATATTTT. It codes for CASSQQGSGNTIYF.

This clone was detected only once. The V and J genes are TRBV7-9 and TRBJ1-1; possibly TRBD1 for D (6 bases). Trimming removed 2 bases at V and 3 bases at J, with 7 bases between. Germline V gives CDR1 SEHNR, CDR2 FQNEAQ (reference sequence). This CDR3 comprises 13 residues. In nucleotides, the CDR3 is TGTGCCAGCAGCTTATCAGGGGACACTGAAGCTTTCTTT. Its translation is CASSLSGDTEAFF.

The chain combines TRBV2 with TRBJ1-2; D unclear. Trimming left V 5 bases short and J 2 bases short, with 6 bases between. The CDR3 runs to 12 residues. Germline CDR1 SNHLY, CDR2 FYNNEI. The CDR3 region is CASSPENYGYTF. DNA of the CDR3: TGTGCCAGCAGTCCTGAGAACTATGGCTACACCTTC.

The DNA of the CDR3 is TGTGCCACCAGCAGAGTTCCCGGGACAAGCTCTGGAAACACCATATATTTT. It codes for CATSRVPGTSSGNTIYF. This chain joins TRBV15 and TRBJ1-3; possibly TRBD1 for D (6 bases). Trimming took off 1 base at V and 0 bases at J, with 13 bases between the two ends. Germline V gene sequence: CDR1 LNHNV, CDR2 YYDKDF (reference sequence). This CDR3 has 17 amino acids.

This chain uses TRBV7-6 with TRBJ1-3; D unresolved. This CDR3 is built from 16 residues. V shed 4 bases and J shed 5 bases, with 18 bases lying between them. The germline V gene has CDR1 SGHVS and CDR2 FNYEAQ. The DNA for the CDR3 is TGTGCCAGCAGCTCTCATGATGCTCCCGGGCGAAACACCATATATTTT. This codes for CASSSHDAPGRNTIYF.

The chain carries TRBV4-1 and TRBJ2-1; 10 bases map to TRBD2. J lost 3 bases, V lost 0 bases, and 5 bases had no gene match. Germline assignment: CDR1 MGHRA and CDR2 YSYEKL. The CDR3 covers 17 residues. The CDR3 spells CASSQEWLAGVYNEQFF. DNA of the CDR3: TGCGCCAGCAGCCAAGAGTGGCTAGCGGGAGTCTACAATGAGCAGTTCTTC.

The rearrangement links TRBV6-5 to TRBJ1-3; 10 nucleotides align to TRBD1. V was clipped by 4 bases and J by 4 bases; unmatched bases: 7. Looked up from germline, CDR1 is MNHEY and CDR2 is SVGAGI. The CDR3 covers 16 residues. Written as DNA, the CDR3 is TGTGCCAGCAGTTCGTCGGGACAGGGGTACGGAAACACCATATATTTT. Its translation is CASSSSGQGYGNTIYF.